A selection of T cell receptor beta chains follows, all from one sample in a study of CD8+CD57+ T cells in acquired aplastic anemia. MiXCR was run by TCRdb on the reads, yielding one entry per CDR3 protein. Among around 200,000 distinct CDR3 sequences, approximately 51% were seen once, and the ten largest hold nearly 20%. Sequenced: sorted CD4+, CD8+, or CD8+CD57+ T cells (not recorded which) from PBMCs. The receptors come from a human donor with aplastic anemia. The CDR3 runs from the conserved cysteine through the conserved F or W. The order of the fields is clone size, D gene, V gene, J gene, CDR3 DNA, CDR3 protein. D genes are given only for firm matches. Clone size appears in some rows only: once, few, many, or a class for an expanded clone.

NA	NA	TRBV28	TRBJ1-2	TGTGCCAGCAGAAAATCAGGAAGCGGCAACTATGGCTACACCTTC	CASRKSGSGNYGYTF
few	NA	TRBV7-2	TRBJ1-5	TGTACCAGCAGCTACGGACAGAACAATCGGCCCCAGCATTTT	CTSSYGQNNRPQHF
once	TRBD2	TRBV2	TRBJ2-7	TGTGCCAGCAGTCCCGGGACTAGCTTGAACGAGCAGTACTTC	CASSPGTSLNEQYF
many	TRBD1	TRBV2	TRBJ1-5	TGTGCCAGCAGTCAAGACAGGGACCAAAATCAGCCCCAGCATTTT	CASSQDRDQNQPQHF
NA	NA	TRBV6-5	TRBJ2-2	TGTGCCAGCAGTTACTCAAGTCCCGGGCTTCTGAACACCGGGGAGCTGTTTTTT	CASSYSSPGLLNTGELFF
once	NA	TRBV29-1	TRBJ2-5	TGCAGCGTTGTAACACTGCAAGAGACCCAGTACTTC	CSVVTLQETQYF
NA	NA	TRBV7-9	TRBJ2-4	TGTGCCAGCAGCCTACGGACAGAAGGCAACATTCAGTACTTC	CASSLRTEGNIQYF
many	NA	TRBV20-1	TRBJ1-2	TGCAGTGCTCCGGACGGACTCTATGGCTACACCTTC	CSAPDGLYGYTF
many	TRBD1	TRBV19	TRBJ1-2	TGTGCCAGTAGTATAGGCAGGGGGGACGGCTACACCTTC	CASSIGRGDGYTF
many	NA	TRBV19	TRBJ2-5	TGTGCCAGTAGTAGAGGTCTAGCGTACCAAGAGACCCAGTACTTC	CASSRGLAYQETQYF
NA	NA	TRBV28	TRBJ1-3	TGTGCCAGCAGTTTACCCGGGGGGTACACCATATATTTT	CASSLPGGYTIYF
NA	TRBD2	TRBV7-2	TRBJ2-5	TGTGCCAGCAGCTTTAGGGGCAAGCGGGAGGGCCGGGCGGAGACCCAGTACTTC	CASSFRGKREGRAETQYF
many	NA	TRBV7-8	TRBJ2-1	TGTGCCAGCAGCTTAGGGGTTTGGTACGAGTCTGGTCCCTACAATGAGCAGTTCTTC	CASSLGVWYESGPYNEQFF
NA	TRBD2	TRBV6-5	TRBJ2-2	TGTGCCAGCAGTTACTCACTTAGCGGGACGAACACCGGGGAGCTGTTTTTT	CASSYSLSGTNTGELFF
many	TRBD1	TRBV11-2	TRBJ2-2	TGTGCCAGCAGCTTAGTCTGGACAGGGGCAAACACCGGGGAGCTGTTTTTT	CASSLVWTGANTGELFF
NA	NA	TRBV5-6	TRBJ2-2	TGTGCCAGCAGTTACCTACCCGGGACCCGGAACACCGGGGAGCTGTTTTTT	CASSYLPGTRNTGELFF
many	NA	TRBV20-1	TRBJ2-7	TGCAGTGCTAGTGAGGGTTCCTACGAGCAGTACTTC	CSASEGSYEQYF
many	NA	TRBV6-5	TRBJ1-1	TGTGCCAGCTCCCCTGGAAGGCAGAACACTGAAGCTTTCTTT	CASSPGRQNTEAFF
many	TRBD2	TRBV10-3	TRBJ2-1	TGTGCCATCAGGGACGCTTTGGGGCTAGCGGGGGCCAAAAACAATGAGCAGTTCTTC	CAIRDALGLAGAKNNEQFF
NA	NA	TRBV2	TRBJ1-1	TGTGCCAGCAGTGATGGAAGGGACCCCACTGAAGCTTTCTTT	CASSDGRDPTEAFF
NA	NA	TRBV10-2	TRBJ1-5	TGCGCCAGCAGTGAATCGGTCAGGGATCAGCCCCAGCATTTT	CASSESVRDQPQHF
NA	TRBD1	TRBV7-9	TRBJ1-6	TGTGCCAGCAGCTCTGGGACAGAACCTAATTCACCCCTCCACTTT	CASSSGTEPNSPLHF